This entry is about one T cell receptor (beta chain). No antigen is known for it. The source of the sample is a study of shared clonotypes between healthy human individuals. Splitting the CD4+ cells yielded a CD45RA+ naive subset and a CD45RA-negative memory subset. Some clones are missing from TCRdb's copy, which holds only in-frame ones; the method was immunoSEQ multiplex PCR. Here the sample spans 600,000 to 800,000 clones, roughly 72% being singletons. CDR3 length: 15 residues. CDR1 is MDHEN, CDR2 SYDVKM, per germline. Losses at the gene ends were 3 bases for V and 8 bases for J; bases not matched to a gene: 4. Study results and limitations: Generation of non-shared clonotypes was less probable than generation of clonotypes shared by all four donors. Naive subsets generally had larger estimated richness than memory subsets.

The receptor was isolated from a woman in her thirties in good health. This rearrangement joins TRBV28 to TRBJ2-3, with TRBD2 matching over 14 bases. Sequenced: memory CD4+ T cells sorted from blood. Noted subset: CD45RA-negative fraction. The CDR3 nucleotides read TGTGCCAGCAGTTTCGCTGGGACTAGCGGGAGTACGCAGTATTTT. Amino acids: CASSFAGTSGSTQYF.